The 27 T cell receptor beta chains below come from one sample, sequenced in a study of blood T cell repertoires in COVID-19. Assay: immunoSEQ multiplex PCR; the TCRdb copy retains only in-frame clones and omits some. The sample yields around 180,000 clones, approximately 85% seen once. What was sequenced was peripheral blood. All receptors derive from a human donor with active or convalescent COVID-19. The donor label of this sample is uncertain.

V usage is TRBV28 and J usage is TRBJ1-4, with 9 bases lining up with TRBD1. CDR1 MDHEN and CDR2 SYDVKM come from the germline V gene. The length of the CDR3 is 14 residues. V was pared by 5 bases and J by 8 bases, with 6 bases of the junction left unmatched. CDR3 residues: CASSSGGQGEKLFF. The DNA of the CDR3 is TGTGCCAGCAGTAGTGGGGGACAGGGCGAAAAACTGTTTTTT.

The CDR3 sequence: CASSPLVSVYGEQYF. CDR3 coding DNA: TGTGCCAGCAGTCCCCTGGTCTCCGTCTATGGTGAGCAGTACTTC. The chain couples TRBV6-6 to TRBJ2-7; D remains ambiguous. The CDR3 has 15 amino acids. V was shortened by 5 bases and J by 7 bases, with 21 bases between the two germline ends. Germline CDR1 and CDR2: MNHNY and SVGAGI (reference sequence).

The chain links TRBV6-5 to TRBJ2-3; 8 nucleotides agree with TRBD1. The length of the CDR3 is 15 residues. J was trimmed by 6 bases and V by 5 bases; bases with no gene match: 10. Germline CDR1 is MNHEY and CDR2 is SVGAGI. The chain's CDR3 is CASSPRQGPRDTQYF. Here the CDR3 DNA reads TGTGCCAGCAGTCCCCGACAGGGGCCGAGGGATACGCAGTATTTT.

This rearrangement joins TRBV11-3 to TRBJ1-1; 7 nucleotides align to TRBD1. The V gene's germline CDR1 is SGHNT and CDR2 YENEEA. The CDR3 consists of 15 residues. J lost 2 bases, V lost 4 bases, and 7 bases had no gene match. CDR3 protein: CASSSNRGKNTEAFF. The CDR3 DNA is TGTGCCAGCAGCTCTAACAGGGGAAAAAACACTGAAGCTTTCTTT.

This clone showed up just a few times. The chain recombines TRBV9 with TRBJ2-2; no clear D gene. V was pared by 2 bases and J by 3 bases, with 5 bases between. Germline CDR1 is SGDLS and CDR2 is YYNGEE. The CDR3 consists of 13 residues. In nucleotides, the CDR3 is TGTGCCAGCAGCGTGGCCTACACCGGGGAGCTGTTTTTT. The encoded protein is CASSVAYTGELFF.

The gene calls are TRBV7-9 and TRBJ2-3; maybe TRBD1 (6 bases). The CDR3 sequence is 14 residues long. V lost 7 bases, J lost 1 base, and 12 bases lay in between. Germline V gene sequence: CDR1 SEHNR, CDR2 FQNEAQ (reference sequence). DNA for the CDR3: TGTGCCAGCACAAGTTCAGGGGGCACAGATACGCAGTATTTT. Its protein product is CASTSSGGTDTQYF.

This clone was counted a single time. V gene TRBV29-1 combines with J gene TRBJ2-5, with D tentatively TRBD1 (5 bases). V was trimmed by 3 bases and J by 7 bases, leaving 9 bases between them. Per the germline V gene, CDR1 is SQVTM and CDR2 is ANQGSEA. This CDR3 comprises 11 residues. The CDR3 DNA sequence: TGCAGCGTTGAGTTCGACAGGACCCAGTACTTC. Protein sequence: CSVEFDRTQYF.

The rearrangement links TRBV5-6 to TRBJ2-7; 7 bases are a match to TRBD2. With 5 bases clipped from V and 3 bases from J, the junction kept 8 bases outside the gene matches. The V gene's germline CDR1 is SGHDT and CDR2 YYEEEE. The CDR3 has 14 amino acids. The CDR3 spells CASSSGGTIYEQYF. The CDR3 DNA reads TGTGCCAGCAGTTCCGGGGGGACGATCTACGAGCAGTACTTC.

V is TRBV10-2 and J is TRBJ2-1; a weak D match, TRBD2 (5 bases). The CDR3 runs 11 residues. The germline gives CDR1 WSHSY, CDR2 SAAADI. Deletions cut 6 bases from V and 9 bases from J, with 9 bases between. In nucleotides, the CDR3 is TGCGCCAGCAGGCTAGCAGCTGAGCAGTTCTTC. Translated: CASRLAAEQFF.

The chain joins TRBV19 to TRBJ1-3; no reliable D call. This CDR3 is 14 amino acids long. Germline V gives CDR1 LNHDA, CDR2 SQIVND (reference sequence). Trimming removed 4 bases from V and 0 bases from J, with 7 bases in between. The CDR3 spells CASSRYSSGNTIYF. For the CDR3, the DNA is TGTGCCAGTAGTAGGTACAGCTCTGGAAACACCATATATTTT. Combining the CDR3 with reference TRBV19 and TRBJ1-3 gives the whole variable domain DGGITQSPKYLFRKEGQNVTLSCEQNLNHDAMYWYRQDPGQGLRLIYYSQIVNDFQKGDIAEGYSVSREKKESFPLTVTSAQKNPTAFYLCASSRYSSGNTIYFGEGSWLTVV.

The rearrangement joins TRBV30 to TRBJ2-7, with TRBD1 as a possible D gene (5 bases). V was cut by 1 base and J by 4 bases, with 17 bases left in between. The CDR3 is made up of 15 amino acids. CDR1 is GTSNPN and CDR2 is SVGIG in the germline V gene (reference sequence). The CDR3 coding sequence is TGTGCCTGGAGTGAGGGGCTGGGGTCACAATACGAGCAGTACTTC. Protein: CAWSEGLGSQYEQYF.

This clone came up once. The chain links TRBV2 to TRBJ1-2; possible D gene TRBD1, 5 bases. The CDR3 is 14 residues long. The V end lost 2 bases, the J end lost 8 bases, and 15 bases lay between the germline ends. Germline loops: CDR1 SNHLY, CDR2 FYNNEI. CDR3 in amino acids: CASSELDGRGGYTF. The CDR3 DNA sequence: TGTGCCAGCAGTGAATTGGATGGTAGGGGAGGCTACACCTTC.

The genes are TRBV7-2 and TRBJ2-2, with D perhaps matching TRBD2 (7 bases). CDR1 is SGHTA and CDR2 is FQGNSA in the germline V gene. Trimming removed 4 bases at V and 0 bases at J, with 18 bases between. This CDR3 has 18 residues. CDR3 loop: CASSSRGAGQSNTGELFF. The CDR3 nucleotides are TGTGCCAGCAGCTCCCGGGGGGCGGGGCAATCGAACACCGGGGAGCTGTTTTTT.

The chain is built from TRBV12-3 or TRBV12-4 and TRBJ2-7; weak D call: TRBD2 (6 bases). There are 12 residues in the CDR3. V was pared by 5 bases and J by 4 bases, with 9 bases between. The CDR3 nucleotides are TGTGCCAGCAGTCTACGGGAGTACGAGCAGTACTTC. The encoded protein is CASSLREYEQYF.

This clone was picked up one time. This same CDR3 is encoded by further DNA sequences in the sample. V is TRBV5-1 and J is TRBJ1-1; D possibly corresponds to TRBD1 (5 bases). Trimming removed 0 bases at V and 1 base at J, with 7 bases between. The CDR3 extends over 14 amino acids. From germline, CDR1 is SGHRS and CDR2 YFSETQ. The CDR3 loop reads CASSLGTGNTEAFF. The CDR3 DNA follows: TGCGCCAGCAGCTTGGGCACAGGGAACACTGAAGCTTTCTTT.

V gene TRBV6-5 combines with J gene TRBJ2-7, with a possible D match to TRBD2 (7 bases). The CDR3 consists of 14 residues. Per the germline V gene, CDR1 is MNHEY and CDR2 is SVGAGI. V lost 3 bases and J 4 bases, leaving 13 bases between the germline ends. The DNA of the CDR3 is TGTGCCAGCAGTTATAACGGGGGGCTATACGAGCAGTACTTC. Protein sequence: CASSYNGGLYEQYF.

CDR3 loop: CASRGALQETQYF. CDR3 in DNA: TGTGCCAGCAGGGGGGCGTTACAAGAGACCCAGTACTTC. The chain carries TRBV12-3 or TRBV12-4 and TRBJ2-5; D is possibly TRBD1 (6 bases). The CDR3 runs 13 residues. Deletions cut 6 bases from V and 2 bases from J, with 10 bases between.

The CDR3 sequence is CASSFLEATSPLHF. The DNA of the CDR3 is TGTGCCAGCAGTTTTTTAGAGGCGACCTCACCCCTCCACTTT. The V gene is TRBV28, the J gene TRBJ1-6; D not certain. Trimming stripped 3 bases from V and 10 bases from J, with 13 bases between. Germline V gene lookup returns CDR1 MDHEN and CDR2 SYDVKM. There are 14 residues in the CDR3.

The chain uses TRBV3-1 (or the pseudogene TRBV3-2) and TRBJ2-7; no clear D gene. With 1 base removed from V and 4 bases from J, the gap between germline ends came to 5 bases. The CDR3 runs 12 residues. Germline V gives CDR1 LGHDT, CDR2 YNNKEL (reference sequence). For the CDR3, the DNA is TGTGCCAGCAGCCAAGCCCGTTACGAGCAGTACTTC. Its translation is CASSQARYEQYF.

V and J are TRBV7-9 and TRBJ2-5; weak D call: TRBD1 (6 bases). Germline V lookup: CDR1 SEHNR, CDR2 FQNEAQ (reference sequence). This CDR3 is built from 13 residues. Between the trimmed V and J ends, which lost 5 bases and 5 bases, there was a span of 12 bases. Written as DNA, the CDR3 is TGTGCCAGCAGCCGAAACAGGGTTGAGACCCAGTACTTC. Translated: CASSRNRVETQYF. The entire variable domain, with the rest obtained from reference TRBV7-9 and TRBJ2-5, is as follows: DTGVSQNPRHKITKRGQNVTFRCDPISEHNRLYWYRQTLGQGPEFLTYFQNEAQLEKSRLLSDRFSAERPKGSFSTLEIQRTEQGDSAMYLCASSRNRVETQYFGPGTRLLVL.

This clone was recorded once. The CDR3 sequence: CASSPGHGTEAFF. The CDR3 DNA reads TGTGCCAGCAGTCCGGGACATGGCACTGAAGCTTTCTTT. The chain has TRBV28 and TRBJ1-1, with D tentatively TRBD1 (6 bases). Germline lookup yields CDR1 MDHEN and CDR2 SYDVKM. With 5 bases removed from V and 4 bases from J, the gap between germline ends came to 11 bases. The CDR3 loop spans 13 amino acids. Full variable domain (remainder filled in from reference TRBV28 and TRBJ1-1): DVKVTQSSRYLVKRTGEKVFLECVQDMDHENMFWYRQDPGLGLRLIYFSYDVKMKEKGDIPEGYSVSREKKERFSLILESASTNQTSMYLCASSPGHGTEAFFGQGTRLTVV.

This sequence joins TRBV3-1 (or the pseudogene TRBV3-2) and TRBJ1-2, with D maybe TRBD1 (5 bases). The CDR3 loop spans 13 amino acids. V lost 4 bases and J lost 5, with 11 bases in between. In germline, CDR1 is LGHDT, CDR2 YNNKEL (reference sequence). This chain's CDR3 is CASSLGGGYGYTF. CDR3 nucleotides: TGTGCCAGCAGCCTGGGGGGAGGTTATGGCTACACCTTC.

V gene TRBV6-5 combines with J gene TRBJ2-7; 8 bases line up with TRBD2. The CDR3 spans 13 residues. V dropped 5 bases and J dropped 3; count of bases not matched to a gene: 3. Germline V gene lookup returns CDR1 MNHEY and CDR2 SVGAGI. CDR3 sequence: CASSSGGNYEQYF. CDR3 sequence (DNA): TGTGCCAGCAGTAGCGGGGGCAACTACGAGCAGTACTTC.

The chain couples TRBV24-1 to TRBJ1-2, with 7 bases matching TRBD1. This CDR3 has 13 residues. Looked up from germline, CDR1 is KGHDR and CDR2 is SFDVKD. The V segment lost 10 bases and the J segment 0 bases; nucleotides outside the gene matches: 4. CDR3 bases: TGTGCCACAAGACAGGGTGCTAACTATGGCTACACCTTC. This codes for CATRQGANYGYTF.

This chain uses TRBV4-1 with TRBJ1-5; D gene ambiguous. This CDR3 spans 13 amino acids. Trimming removed 0 bases from V and 9 bases from J, with 9 bases in between. Looked up from germline, CDR1 is MGHRA and CDR2 is YSYEKL. CDR3 DNA: TGCGCCAGCAGCCAAGATCCCTTCGGGCCCCAGCATTTT. It translates to CASSQDPFGPQHF.

The rearrangement joins TRBV6-5 to TRBJ1-5; TRBD1 aligns across 8 bases. The CDR3 covers 15 residues. Germline V gives CDR1 MNHEY, CDR2 SVGAGI. The J segment lost 5 bases and the V segment lost 5 bases, leaving 8 bases of the junction unmatched. The CDR3: CASSTRQGMDQPQHF. The CDR3 coding sequence is TGTGCCAGCAGTACCAGACAGGGGATGGATCAGCCCCAGCATTTT.

The rearrangement uses TRBV30 and TRBJ2-1, with TRBD1 matching over 9 bases. CDR1 is GTSNPN, CDR2 SVGIG, per germline (reference sequence). This CDR3 spans 16 amino acids. Germline trimming cut 1 base from V and 2 bases from J; bases unmatched to any gene: 6. CDR3 protein: CAWSAGQGRTYNEQFF. DNA for the CDR3: TGTGCCTGGAGTGCTGGACAGGGGAGGACCTACAATGAGCAGTTCTTC.